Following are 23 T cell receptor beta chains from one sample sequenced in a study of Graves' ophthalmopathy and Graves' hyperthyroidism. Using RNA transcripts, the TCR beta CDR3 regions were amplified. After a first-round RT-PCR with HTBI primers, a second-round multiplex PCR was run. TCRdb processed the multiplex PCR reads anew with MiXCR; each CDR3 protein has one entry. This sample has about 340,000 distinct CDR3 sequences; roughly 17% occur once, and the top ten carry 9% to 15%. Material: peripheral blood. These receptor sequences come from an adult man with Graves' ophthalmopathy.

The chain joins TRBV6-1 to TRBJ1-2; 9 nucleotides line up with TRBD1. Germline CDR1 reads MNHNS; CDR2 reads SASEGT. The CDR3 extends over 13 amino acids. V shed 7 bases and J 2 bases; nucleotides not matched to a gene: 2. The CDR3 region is CASIQGANYGYTF. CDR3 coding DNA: TGTGCCAGCATACAGGGGGCGAACTATGGCTACACCTTC.

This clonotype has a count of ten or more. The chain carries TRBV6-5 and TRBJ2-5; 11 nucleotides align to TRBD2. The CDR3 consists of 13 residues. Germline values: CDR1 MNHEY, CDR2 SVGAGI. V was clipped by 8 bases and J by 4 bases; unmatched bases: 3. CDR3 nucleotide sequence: TGTGCCAGCCAGACTAGCGGGGCAGAGACCCAGTACTTC. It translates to CASQTSGAETQYF.

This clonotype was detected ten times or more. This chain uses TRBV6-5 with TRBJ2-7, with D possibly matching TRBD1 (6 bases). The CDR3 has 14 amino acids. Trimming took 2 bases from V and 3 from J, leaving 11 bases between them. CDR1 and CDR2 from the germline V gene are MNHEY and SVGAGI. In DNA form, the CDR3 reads TGTGCCAGCAGTTACACCAGGGGTAACTACGAGCAGTACTTC. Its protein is CASSYTRGNYEQYF.

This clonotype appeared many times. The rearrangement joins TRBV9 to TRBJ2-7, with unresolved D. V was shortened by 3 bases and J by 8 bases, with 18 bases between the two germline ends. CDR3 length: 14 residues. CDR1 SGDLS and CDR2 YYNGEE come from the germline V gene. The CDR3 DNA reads TGTGCCAGCAGCGCTTCCAGTTCCTCTACGAAGCAGTACTTC. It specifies CASSASSSSTKQYF.

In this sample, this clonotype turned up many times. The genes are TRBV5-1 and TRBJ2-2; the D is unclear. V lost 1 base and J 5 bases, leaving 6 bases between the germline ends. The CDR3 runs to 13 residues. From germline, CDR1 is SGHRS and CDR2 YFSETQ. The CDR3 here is CASSLTVTGELFF. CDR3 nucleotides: TGCGCCAGCAGCTTGACCGTAACCGGGGAGCTGTTTTTT. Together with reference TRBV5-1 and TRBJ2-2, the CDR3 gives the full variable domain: KAGVTQTPRYLIKTRGQQVTLSCSPISGHRSVSWYQQTPGQGLQFLFEYFSETQRNKGNFPGRFSGRQFSNSRSEMNVSTLELGDSALYLCASSLTVTGELFFGEGSRLTVL.

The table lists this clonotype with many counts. As DNA, the CDR3 is TGTGCCTGGAGCCCCCAGGGGTTGAGGGCCGGGGAGCTGTTTTTT. It is translated as CAWSPQGLRAGELFF. V and J are TRBV30 and TRBJ2-2; D may be TRBD1 (6 bases). V gave up 3 bases and J gave up 6 bases, with 17 bases separating them. In germline, CDR1 is GTSNPN, CDR2 SVGIG (reference sequence). The CDR3 totals 15 residues.

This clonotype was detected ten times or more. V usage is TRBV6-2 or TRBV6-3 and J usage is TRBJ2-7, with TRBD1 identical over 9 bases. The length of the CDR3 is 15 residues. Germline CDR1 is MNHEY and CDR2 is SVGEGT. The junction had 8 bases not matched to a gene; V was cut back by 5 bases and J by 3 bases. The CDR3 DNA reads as TGTGCCAGCAGTCAATCCGGGACAGGGTTCTACGAGCAGTACTTC. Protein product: CASSQSGTGFYEQYF.

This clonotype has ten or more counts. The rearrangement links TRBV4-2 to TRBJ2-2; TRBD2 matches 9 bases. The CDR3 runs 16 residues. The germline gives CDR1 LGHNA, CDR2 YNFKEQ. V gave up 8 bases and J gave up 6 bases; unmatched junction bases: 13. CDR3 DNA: TGTGCCAGCTATCAAGGGCTAGCGGGAAGGTCCGGGGAGCTGTTTTTT. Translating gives CASYQGLAGRSGELFF.

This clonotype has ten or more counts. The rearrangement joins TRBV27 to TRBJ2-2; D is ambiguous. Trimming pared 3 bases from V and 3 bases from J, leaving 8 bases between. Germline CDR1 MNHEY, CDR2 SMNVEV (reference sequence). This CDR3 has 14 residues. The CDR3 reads CASSFEAHTGELFF. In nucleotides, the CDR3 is TGTGCCAGCAGTTTTGAGGCACACACCGGGGAGCTGTTTTTT.

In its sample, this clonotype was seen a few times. CDR3 amino acids: CASSIAETGFSGELFF. In nucleotides, the CDR3 is TGTGCCAGTAGTATAGCGGAGACAGGGTTTTCCGGGGAGCTGTTTTTT. The rearrangement uses TRBV19 and TRBJ2-2; the match to TRBD1 covers 7 bases. CDR1 and CDR2 (germline): LNHDA, SQIVND (reference sequence). The CDR3 covers 16 residues. V lost 1 base, J lost 6 bases, and 8 bases stayed unmatched.

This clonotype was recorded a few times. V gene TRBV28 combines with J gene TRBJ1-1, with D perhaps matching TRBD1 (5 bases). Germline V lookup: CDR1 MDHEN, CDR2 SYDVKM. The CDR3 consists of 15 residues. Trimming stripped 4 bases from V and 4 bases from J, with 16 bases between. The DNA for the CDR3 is TGTGCCAGCAGTTCAAGGGAAGGGAGGGGCACTGAAGCTTTCTTT. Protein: CASSSREGRGTEAFF.

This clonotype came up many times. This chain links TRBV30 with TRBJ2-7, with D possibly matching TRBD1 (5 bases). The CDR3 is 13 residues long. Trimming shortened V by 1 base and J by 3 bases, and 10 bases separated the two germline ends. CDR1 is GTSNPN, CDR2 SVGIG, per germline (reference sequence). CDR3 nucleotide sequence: TGTGCCTGGAGTGCCTCCGACAGCTACGAGCAGTACTTC. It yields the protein CAWSASDSYEQYF.

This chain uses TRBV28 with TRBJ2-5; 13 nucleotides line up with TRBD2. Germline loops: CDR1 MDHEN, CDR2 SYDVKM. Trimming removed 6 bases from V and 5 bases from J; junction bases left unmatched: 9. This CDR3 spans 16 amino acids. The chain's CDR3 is CASSEAGLAGVETQYF. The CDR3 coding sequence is TGTGCCAGCAGCGAGGCCGGACTAGCGGGAGTGGAGACCCAGTACTTC.

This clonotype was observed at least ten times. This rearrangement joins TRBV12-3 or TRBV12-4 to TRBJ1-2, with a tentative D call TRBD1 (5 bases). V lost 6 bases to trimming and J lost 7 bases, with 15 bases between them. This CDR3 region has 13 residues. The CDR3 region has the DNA TGTGCCAGCAGGACACAGGTTGCGGCTGGCTACACCTTC. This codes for CASRTQVAAGYTF.

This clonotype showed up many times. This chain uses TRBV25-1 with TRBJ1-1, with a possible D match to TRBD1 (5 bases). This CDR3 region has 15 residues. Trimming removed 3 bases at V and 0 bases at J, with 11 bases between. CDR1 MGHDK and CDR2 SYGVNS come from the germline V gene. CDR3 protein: CASSDTGLLNTEAFF. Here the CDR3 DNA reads TGTGCCAGCAGTGACACGGGACTACTGAACACTGAAGCTTTCTTT.

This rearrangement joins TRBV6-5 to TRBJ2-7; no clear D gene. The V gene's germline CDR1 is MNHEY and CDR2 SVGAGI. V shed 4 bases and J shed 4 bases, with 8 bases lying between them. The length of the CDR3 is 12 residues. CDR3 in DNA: TGTGCCAGCAGTTCCCTCCGGTACGAGCAGTACTTC. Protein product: CASSSLRYEQYF.

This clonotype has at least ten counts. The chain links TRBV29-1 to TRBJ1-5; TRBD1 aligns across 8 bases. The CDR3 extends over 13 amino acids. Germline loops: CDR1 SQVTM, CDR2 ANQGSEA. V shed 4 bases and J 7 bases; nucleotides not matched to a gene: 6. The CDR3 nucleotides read TGCAGCGTTGCCCAGGGGGCTAACCAGCCCCAGCATTTT. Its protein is CSVAQGANQPQHF.

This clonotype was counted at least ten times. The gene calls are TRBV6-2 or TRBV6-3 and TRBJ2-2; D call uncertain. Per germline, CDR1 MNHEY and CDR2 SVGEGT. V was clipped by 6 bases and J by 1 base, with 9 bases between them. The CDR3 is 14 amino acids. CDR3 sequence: CASRNSLNTGELFF. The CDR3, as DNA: TGTGCCAGCAGAAACAGTTTGAACACCGGGGAGCTGTTTTTT.

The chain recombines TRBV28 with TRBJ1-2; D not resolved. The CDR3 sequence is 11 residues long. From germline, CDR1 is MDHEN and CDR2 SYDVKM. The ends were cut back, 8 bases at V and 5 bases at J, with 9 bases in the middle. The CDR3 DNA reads TGTGCCAGCGCGGAGGCGTATGGCTACACCTTC. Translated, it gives CASAEAYGYTF.

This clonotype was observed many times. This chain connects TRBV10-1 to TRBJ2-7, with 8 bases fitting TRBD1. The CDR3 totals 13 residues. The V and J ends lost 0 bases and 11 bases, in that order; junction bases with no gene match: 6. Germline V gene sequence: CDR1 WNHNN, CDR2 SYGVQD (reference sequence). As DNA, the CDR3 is TGCGCCAGCAGTGAGTCCGTACAGGGGGTGAAGTACTTC. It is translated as CASSESVQGVKYF.

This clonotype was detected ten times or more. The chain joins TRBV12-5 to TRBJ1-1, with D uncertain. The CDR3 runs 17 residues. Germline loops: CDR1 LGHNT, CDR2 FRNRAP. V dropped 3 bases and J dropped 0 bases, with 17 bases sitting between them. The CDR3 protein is CASGLFYEGSMNTEAFF. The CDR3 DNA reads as TGTGCTAGTGGTTTATTTTATGAGGGATCGATGAACACTGAAGCTTTCTTT.

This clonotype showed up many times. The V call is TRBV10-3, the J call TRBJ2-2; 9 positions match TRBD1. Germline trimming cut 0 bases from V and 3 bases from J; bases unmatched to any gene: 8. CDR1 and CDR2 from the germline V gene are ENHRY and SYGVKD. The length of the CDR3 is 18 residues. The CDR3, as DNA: TGTGCCATCAGTGAGTCCTCCACAGGGGGCTTTTACACCGGGGAGCTGTTTTTT. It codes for CAISESSTGGFYTGELFF.

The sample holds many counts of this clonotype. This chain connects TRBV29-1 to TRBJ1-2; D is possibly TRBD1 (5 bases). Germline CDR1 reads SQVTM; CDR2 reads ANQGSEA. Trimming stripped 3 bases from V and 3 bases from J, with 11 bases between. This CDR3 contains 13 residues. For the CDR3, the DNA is TGCAGCGTTGACTTGAGAGGGGACTATGGCTACACCTTC. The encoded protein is CSVDLRGDYGYTF.